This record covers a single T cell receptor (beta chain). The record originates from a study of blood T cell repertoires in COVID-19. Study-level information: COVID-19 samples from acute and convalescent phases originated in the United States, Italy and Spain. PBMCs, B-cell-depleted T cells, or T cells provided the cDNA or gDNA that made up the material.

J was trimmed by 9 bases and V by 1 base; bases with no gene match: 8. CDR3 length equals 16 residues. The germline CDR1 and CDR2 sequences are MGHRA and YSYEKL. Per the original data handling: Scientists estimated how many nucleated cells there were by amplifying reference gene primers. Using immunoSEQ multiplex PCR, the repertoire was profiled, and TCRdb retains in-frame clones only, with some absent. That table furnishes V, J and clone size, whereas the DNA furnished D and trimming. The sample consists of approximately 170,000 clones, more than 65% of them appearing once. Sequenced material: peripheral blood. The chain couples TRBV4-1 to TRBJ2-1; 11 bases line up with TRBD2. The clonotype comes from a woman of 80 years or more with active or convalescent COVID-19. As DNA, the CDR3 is TGCGCCAGCAGCCAAGTACTTAGCGGGAGGGCCACTGAGCAGTTCTTC. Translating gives CASSQVLSGRATEQFF.